This is a list of T cell receptor beta chains from one sample in a study of blood T cell repertoires in COVID-19. TCRdb's table, derived via immunoSEQ multiplex PCR, lists solely in-frame clones and lacks some. The table lists 150,000 to 200,000 clones, around 87% of them singletons. Sequencing input: peripheral blood. The receptors were gathered from a man aged 18-30 years with active or convalescent COVID-19. The CDR3 runs from the conserved cysteine through the conserved F or W. A D gene is named only where the DNA matches it firmly. The size of a clone is reported for some rows only, either as once, few or many, or as a class for expanded clones.

d_call	v_call	clone_size	j_call	cdr3_nt	cdr3_aa
TRBD1	TRBV6-2/TRBV6-3	.	TRBJ2-7	TGTGCCAGCAGCGGACAGGGATCTACCTACGAGCAGTACTTC	CASSGQGSTYEQYF
.	TRBV21-1	.	TRBJ2-7	TGTGCCACAGGGATCCCGGGACTTTTGAACTTC	CATGIPGLLNF
.	TRBV30	.	TRBJ1-2	TGTGCCTGGACGCTCACTGGGGCCCCCTATGGCTACACCTTC	CAWTLTGAPYGYTF
TRBD1	TRBV6-4	many	TRBJ1-2	TGTGCCAGCAGTGACTCACCGGACAGGGCGGACGGCTACACCTTC	CASSDSPDRADGYTF
TRBD1	TRBV24-1	.	TRBJ1-2	TGTGCCACCAGTGAGCCCGGGACAGCGGCCATCTATGGCTACACCTTC	CATSEPGTAAIYGYTF
.	TRBV2	.	TRBJ1-2	TGTGCCAGCAGGGTTGACGGGGGCTATGGCTACACCTTC	CASRVDGGYGYTF
.	TRBV11-3	.	TRBJ2-7	TGTGCCAGCAGCCCTTTGGGGAGGCGCGGAAGCGACCAACCGTCCTACGAGCAGTACTTC	CASSPLGRRGSDQPSYEQYF
TRBD1	TRBV27	.	TRBJ1-3	TGTGCCAGCTCCGCCGGGACAGGGCATGGAAACACCATATATTTT	CASSAGTGHGNTIYF
.	TRBV7-2	.	TRBJ1-6	TGTGCCAGCAGCTTACCCACACCGACATTTTCACCCCTCCACTTT	CASSLPTPTFSPLHF
.	TRBV3-1/TRBV3-2	.	TRBJ1-1	TGTGCCAGCAGCCCGTCCGGGTGGACTGAAGCTTTCTTT	CASSPSGWTEAFF
.	TRBV28	.	TRBJ2-1	TGTGCCAGCAGAAATGGGGAGTTGCACAATGAGCAGTTCTTC	CASRNGELHNEQFF
TRBD2	TRBV27	few	TRBJ2-7	TGTGCCACTCATACCCTGGGCCGGGGGGACGAGCAGTACTTC	CATHTLGRGDEQYF
TRBD1	TRBV19	.	TRBJ1-2	TGTGCCAGTAGTAAGGGACAGGGGTACTATGGCTACACCTTC	CASSKGQGYYGYTF
TRBD2	TRBV4-1	.	TRBJ2-1	TGCGCCAGCAGCCATCCCCAGCGGGGGTACAATGAGCAGTTCTTC	CASSHPQRGYNEQFF
TRBD1	TRBV19	.	TRBJ2-1	TGTGCCAGTCGAAGACAGGGTACCTCCTACAATGAGCAGTTCTTC	CASRRQGTSYNEQFF
.	TRBV18	.	TRBJ1-1	TGTGCCAGCTCACCTTCTGGGGGCGCCTCCGAAGCTTTCTTT	CASSPSGGASEAFF
.	TRBV24-1	.	TRBJ1-2	TGTGCCACCAGTGGCGATGCGCCGGGCTACACCTTC	CATSGDAPGYTF
TRBD1	TRBV19	once	TRBJ2-5	TGTGCCAGCACGGGACAGGGGGCAGGGGAGACCCAGTACTTC	CASTGQGAGETQYF
TRBD2	TRBV4-1	.	TRBJ2-2	TGCGCCAGCAGCCAACCCAAGGGACTAGCGTACAACACCGGGGAGCTGTTTTTT	CASSQPKGLAYNTGELFF
.	TRBV28	.	TRBJ1-6	TGTGCCAGCACCCGGACAGCCCGTAATTCACCCCTCCACTTT	CASTRTARNSPLHF
.	TRBV5-8	.	TRBJ1-5	TGTGCCAGCAGCTACACAGCTAATCAGCCCCAGCATTTT	CASSYTANQPQHF
TRBD2	TRBV12-3/TRBV12-4	few	TRBJ2-1	TGTGCCAGCGGGACTAGCGATGGGAATGAGCAGTTCTTC	CASGTSDGNEQFF
.	TRBV6-5	.	TRBJ2-5	TGTGCCAGCAGTTATAGCGTCCAAGAGACCCAGTACTTC	CASSYSVQETQYF
.	TRBV6-5	.	TRBJ2-3	TGTGCCAGCAGGTGGAACAGGGAACCTGCTACGCAGTATTTT	CASRWNREPATQYF
.	TRBV4-1	.	TRBJ1-1	TGCGCCAGCAGCCAAGACCGCGGGACCACTGAAGCTTTCTTT	CASSQDRGTTEAFF
.	TRBV7-9	.	TRBJ1-6	TGTGCCAGCAGCGACCGGGAGGGTTCACCCCTCCACTTT	CASSDREGSPLHF
TRBD2	TRBV7-2	.	TRBJ2-2	TGTGCCAGCAGTGAATACCCAGCTTTTACGGGGGGCACCGGGGAGCTGTTTTTT	CASSEYPAFTGGTGELFF
TRBD2	TRBV5-4	.	TRBJ2-1	TGTGCCAGCAGCTGGGGAATTGGGGGGGGAAGTTTAAATGAGCAGTTCTTC	CASSWGIGGGSLNEQFF
.	TRBV28	.	TRBJ1-1	TGTGCCACCGGGTTTAGTACTGAAGCTTTCTTT	CATGFSTEAFF
TRBD1	TRBV11-3	.	TRBJ2-1	TGTGCCAGCGGGGACAGGGCCTCCTACAATGAGCAGTTCTTC	CASGDRASYNEQFF
.	TRBV6-5	.	TRBJ1-6	TGTGCCAGCAGTCCACAGGGCGGTCCGAGTTCACCCCTCCACTTT	CASSPQGGPSSPLHF
TRBD1	TRBV19	.	TRBJ1-1	TGTGCCAGCACCCCCGGGACAGGGGCCACTGAAGCTTTCTTT	CASTPGTGATEAFF
TRBD2	TRBV11-3	.	TRBJ2-7	TGTGCCAGCAGCCCCCGACTAGCGGGAGGGAGGGACGAGCAGTACTTC	CASSPRLAGGRDEQYF
.	TRBV27	.	TRBJ1-5	TGTGCCAGCAGTTTATCGGTAACATTTAATCAGCCCCAGCATTTT	CASSLSVTFNQPQHF
.	TRBV4-1	once	TRBJ2-3	TGCGCCAGCAGCCAAGTATTCGGATTGGGTAGCGGCATCACAGATACGCAGTATTTT	CASSQVFGLGSGITDTQYF
.	TRBV4-1	.	TRBJ2-4	TGCGCCAGCAGCCAAGTCGGCTCCGGTCCTGGAGACATTCAGTACTTC	CASSQVGSGPGDIQYF
TRBD1	TRBV15	.	TRBJ2-7	TGTGCCACCAGCAGAGGGGGGAGGACAGGGGGCTACGAGCAGTACTTC	CATSRGGRTGGYEQYF
.	TRBV28	.	TRBJ2-7	TGTGCCAGCAGTACTCAAGGAGGGAGGAGCTCCTACGAGCAGTACTTC	CASSTQGGRSSYEQYF
.	TRBV25-1	.	TRBJ2-3	TGTGCCAGCTCAACAGATACGCAGTATTTT	CASSTDTQYF